The 15 T cell receptor beta chains presented below share a single source sample, sequenced in a study of shared clonotypes between healthy human individuals. TCRdb keeps only in-frame clones here, not all; method: immunoSEQ multiplex PCR. The sample has more than 2,000,000 clones; over 85% are singletons. The sequencing input was naive CD4+ T cells from PBMCs. Subset noted: CD45RA+ positively selected. The origin of the receptors is a man between 18 and 35 years old in good health. Some clones in this sample may be carry-over from other donors' samples.

The chain carries TRBV5-1 and TRBJ2-1; 9 nucleotides match TRBD1. The CDR3 has 17 amino acids. Germline V gives CDR1 SGHRS, CDR2 YFSETQ. J was trimmed by 8 bases and V by 4 bases; bases with no gene match: 16. The CDR3 here is CASSTTPSGQGGHEQFF. The CDR3 region has the DNA TGCGCCAGCAGCACTACTCCCTCGGGACAGGGTGGCCATGAGCAGTTCTTC. The full variable domain, rest sourced from reference TRBV5-1 and TRBJ2-1, is KAGVTQTPRYLIKTRGQQVTLSCSPISGHRSVSWYQQTPGQGLQFLFEYFSETQRNKGNFPGRFSGRQFSNSRSEMNVSTLELGDSALYLCASSTTPSGQGGHEQFFGPGTRLTVL.

The chain is built from TRBV7-3 and TRBJ2-6; tentatively, D is TRBD1 (6 bases). In germline, CDR1 is SGHTA, CDR2 FQGTGA. V shed 4 bases and J shed 2 bases, with 9 bases lying between them. The CDR3 consists of 15 residues. CDR3 sequence reads: CASSSHRAGANVLTF. The CDR3 DNA sequence: TGTGCCAGCAGCTCACACAGGGCTGGGGCCAACGTCCTGACTTTC.

On this clone itself: At the DNA level, this CDR3 is encoded by other sequences in the same sample as well. V gene TRBV6-5 combines with J gene TRBJ1-1; weak D call: TRBD1 (5 bases). Germline V CDR1 and CDR2: MNHEY, SVGAGI. V was trimmed by 5 bases and J by 1 base, leaving 11 bases between them. The CDR3 consists of 14 residues. The CDR3: CASSLTGGNTEAFF. The CDR3 bases are TGTGCCAGCAGTCTTACCGGGGGGAACACTGAAGCTTTCTTT.

This chain's CDR3 is CASSETGRNQPQHF. Written as DNA, the CDR3 is TGTGCCAGCAGTGAGACAGGACGCAATCAGCCCCAGCATTTT. This chain connects TRBV28 to TRBJ1-5; a possible D gene is TRBD1 (6 bases). Germline CDR1 reads MDHEN; CDR2 reads SYDVKM. Deletions cut 5 bases from V and 2 bases from J, with 10 bases between. This CDR3 is built from 14 residues.

The V gene is TRBV7-3, the J gene TRBJ2-7; the D call may be TRBD1 or TRBD2 (5 bases each). V shed 6 bases and J shed 4 bases, with 19 bases lying between them. The CDR3 has 15 residues. CDR1 SGHTA and CDR2 FQGTGA come from the germline V gene. CDR3: CASSYNPGPRYEQYF. The CDR3 region has the DNA TGTGCCAGCAGTTACAACCCGGGACCCCGATACGAGCAGTACTTC.

As regards this clone: This sample includes further DNA sequences coding for the same CDR3. The rearrangement uses TRBV4-2 and TRBJ1-4; 10 bases are shared with TRBD1. With V trimmed by 1 base and J by 6 bases, 2 bases remained unmatched. This CDR3 contains 15 residues. The germline V gene has CDR1 LGHNA and CDR2 YNFKEQ. The CDR3 protein is CASSQAGTGDEKLFF. The CDR3 region has the DNA TGTGCCAGCAGCCAAGCCGGGACAGGGGATGAAAAACTGTTTTTT.

Written as DNA, the CDR3 is TGTGCCAGCTCACTCCTGAGAACTCAGCAGTTCTTC. Residues: CASSLLRTQQFF. The chain carries TRBV18 and TRBJ2-1; the D is unclear. This CDR3 comprises 12 residues. The V end lost 4 bases, the J end lost 11 bases, and 12 bases lay between the germline ends. In germline, CDR1 is KGHSH, CDR2 LQKENI.

Regarding this clone: Other DNA sequences of this sample code for an identical CDR3. This chain links TRBV6-5 with TRBJ2-7; possible D gene TRBD2, 6 bases. The CDR3 is 15 amino acids. The V gene lost 0 bases and the J gene lost 1 base, with 10 bases spanning the gap. CDR1 is MNHEY and CDR2 is SVGAGI in the germline V gene. The CDR3 loop reads CASSYSRGGSYEQYF. For the CDR3, the DNA is TGTGCCAGCAGTTACTCTAGGGGAGGTTCCTACGAGCAGTACTTC.

V usage is TRBV30 and J usage is TRBJ2-1; D unclear. This CDR3 has 11 amino acids. V dropped 5 bases and J dropped 4 bases, with 6 bases sitting between them. Germline lookup yields CDR1 GTSNPN and CDR2 SVGIG (reference sequence). The CDR3 sequence is CAWRSYNEQFF. CDR3 DNA: TGTGCCTGGCGGAGTTACAATGAGCAGTTCTTC.

The rearrangement uses TRBV5-1 and TRBJ2-3; D could derive from TRBD1 or TRBD2 (5 bases each). CDR3 length equals 14 residues. Germline lookup yields CDR1 SGHRS and CDR2 YFSETQ. Deletions cut 4 bases from V and 2 bases from J, with 11 bases between. CDR3 residues: CASSTGAHTDTQYF. The CDR3, as DNA: TGCGCCAGCAGCACCGGGGCCCACACAGATACGCAGTATTTT.

The chain has TRBV19 and TRBJ1-2; 9 positions agree with TRBD1. V lost 3 bases to trimming and J lost 6 bases; unmatched junction nucleotides: 17. CDR3 size: 18 residues. Looked up from germline, CDR1 is LNHDA and CDR2 is SQIVND (reference sequence). Written as DNA, the CDR3 is TGTGCCAGTAGTATTCAACCCGGGACAGGGACAAGATTGGATGGCTACACCTTC. As protein: CASSIQPGTGTRLDGYTF.

The chain uses TRBV11-2 and TRBJ2-5; perhaps TRBD2 as D (6 bases). The CDR3 runs 17 residues. V gave up 4 bases and J gave up 4 bases, with 22 bases separating them. The germline V gene has CDR1 SGHAT and CDR2 FQNNGV. The CDR3 region is CASSSGPGLQTAETQYF. CDR3 nucleotides: TGTGCCAGCAGCTCAGGCCCGGGACTCCAAACCGCAGAGACCCAGTACTTC.

Concerning this clone: Other nucleotide sequences in the sample specify the same CDR3. The chain links TRBV7-9 to TRBJ1-1; D remains ambiguous. Trimming pared 5 bases from V and 1 base from J, leaving 11 bases between. This CDR3 comprises 14 residues. Per the germline V gene, CDR1 is SEHNR and CDR2 is FQNEAQ (reference sequence). In DNA form, the CDR3 reads TGTGCCAGCAGCCCGCCGGGCGGGAACACTGAAGCTTTCTTT. Translation: CASSPPGGNTEAFF.

The chain recombines TRBV5-1 with TRBJ2-1; no clear D gene. Germline CDR1 is SGHRS and CDR2 is YFSETQ. CDR3 length: 14 amino acids. Trimming removed 2 bases from V and 7 bases from J, with 13 bases in between. The CDR3 DNA follows: TGCGCCAGCAGCTTTCCACAGATAATGAATGAGCAGTTCTTC. This translates into CASSFPQIMNEQFF. Variable domain in full (rest from reference TRBV5-1 and TRBJ2-1): KAGVTQTPRYLIKTRGQQVTLSCSPISGHRSVSWYQQTPGQGLQFLFEYFSETQRNKGNFPGRFSGRQFSNSRSEMNVSTLELGDSALYLCASSFPQIMNEQFFGPGTRLTVL.

The rearrangement uses TRBV19 and TRBJ1-1; D gene ambiguous. Trimming stripped 6 bases from V and 4 bases from J, with 18 bases between. This CDR3 is 15 amino acids long. Germline assignment: CDR1 LNHDA and CDR2 SQIVND (reference sequence). The CDR3 loop reads CASRDYRGGRTEAFF. In DNA form, the CDR3 reads TGTGCCAGTAGGGACTACAGAGGAGGTCGCACTGAAGCTTTCTTT. Together with reference TRBV19 and TRBJ1-1, the CDR3 gives the full variable domain: DGGITQSPKYLFRKEGQNVTLSCEQNLNHDAMYWYRQDPGQGLRLIYYSQIVNDFQKGDIAEGYSVSREKKESFPLTVTSAQKNPTAFYLCASRDYRGGRTEAFFGQGTRLTVV.